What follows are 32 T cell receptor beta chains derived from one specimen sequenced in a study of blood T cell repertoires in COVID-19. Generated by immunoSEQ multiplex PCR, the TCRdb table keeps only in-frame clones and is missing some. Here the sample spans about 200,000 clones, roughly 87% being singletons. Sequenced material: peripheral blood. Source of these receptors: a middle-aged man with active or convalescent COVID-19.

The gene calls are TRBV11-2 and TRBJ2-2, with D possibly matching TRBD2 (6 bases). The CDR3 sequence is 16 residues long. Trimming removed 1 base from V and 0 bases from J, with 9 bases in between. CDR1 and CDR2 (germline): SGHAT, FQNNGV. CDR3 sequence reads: CASSLVPGANTGELFF. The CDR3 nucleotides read TGTGCCAGCAGCTTAGTTCCGGGGGCGAACACCGGGGAGCTGTTTTTT.

CDR3 amino acids: CASSQGLAGLISYEQYF. In nucleotides, the CDR3 is TGTGCCAGCAGCCAAGGACTAGCGGGCTTGATTTCCTACGAGCAGTACTTC. The chain is built from TRBV4-2 and TRBJ2-7; TRBD2 matches at 10 bases. CDR1 is LGHNA, CDR2 YNFKEQ, per germline. The length of the CDR3 is 17 residues. The ends lost 1 base at V and 1 base at J; junction bases unmatched: 7.

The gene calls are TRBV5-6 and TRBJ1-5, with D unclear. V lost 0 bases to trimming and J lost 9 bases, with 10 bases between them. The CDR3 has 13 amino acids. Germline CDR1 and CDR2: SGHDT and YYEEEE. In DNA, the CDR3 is TGTGCCAGCAGCTTGGGAGGGTTTGGGCCCCAGCATTTT. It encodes CASSLGGFGPQHF.

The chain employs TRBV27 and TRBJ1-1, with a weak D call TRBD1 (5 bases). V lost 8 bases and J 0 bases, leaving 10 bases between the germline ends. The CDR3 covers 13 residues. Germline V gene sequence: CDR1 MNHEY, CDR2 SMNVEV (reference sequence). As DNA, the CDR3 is TGTGCCAGCGGCTGGACAATGAACACTGAAGCTTTCTTT. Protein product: CASGWTMNTEAFF.

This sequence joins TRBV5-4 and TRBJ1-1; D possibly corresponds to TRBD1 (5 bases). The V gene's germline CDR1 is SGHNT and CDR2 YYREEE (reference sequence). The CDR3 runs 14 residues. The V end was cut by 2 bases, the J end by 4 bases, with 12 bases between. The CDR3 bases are TGTGCCAGCAGCTTAGGGGAAGGCATCACTGAAGCTTTCTTT. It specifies CASSLGEGITEAFF. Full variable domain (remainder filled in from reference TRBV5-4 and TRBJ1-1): ETGVTQSPTHLIKTRGQQVTLRCSSQSGHNTVSWYQQALGQGPQFIFQYYREEENGRGNFPPRFSGLQFPNYSSELNVNALELDDSALYLCASSLGEGITEAFFGQGTRLTVV.

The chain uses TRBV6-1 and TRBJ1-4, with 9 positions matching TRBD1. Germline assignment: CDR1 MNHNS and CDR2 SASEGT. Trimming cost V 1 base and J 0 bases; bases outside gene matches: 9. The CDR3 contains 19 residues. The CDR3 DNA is TGTGCCAGCAGTGAAGTGGGATCGGGACAGGGCGCAACTAATGAAAAACTGTTTTTT. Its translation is CASSEVGSGQGATNEKLFF.

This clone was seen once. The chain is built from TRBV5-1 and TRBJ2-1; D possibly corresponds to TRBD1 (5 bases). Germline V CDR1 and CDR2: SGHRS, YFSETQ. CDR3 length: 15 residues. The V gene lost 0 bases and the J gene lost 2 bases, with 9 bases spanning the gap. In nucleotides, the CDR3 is TGCGCCAGCAGCTTGGGCCAGGGCACCTACAATGAGCAGTTCTTC. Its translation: CASSLGQGTYNEQFF. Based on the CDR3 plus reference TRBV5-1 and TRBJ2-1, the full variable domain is KAGVTQTPRYLIKTRGQQVTLSCSPISGHRSVSWYQQTPGQGLQFLFEYFSETQRNKGNFPGRFSGRQFSNSRSEMNVSTLELGDSALYLCASSLGQGTYNEQFFGPGTRLTVL.

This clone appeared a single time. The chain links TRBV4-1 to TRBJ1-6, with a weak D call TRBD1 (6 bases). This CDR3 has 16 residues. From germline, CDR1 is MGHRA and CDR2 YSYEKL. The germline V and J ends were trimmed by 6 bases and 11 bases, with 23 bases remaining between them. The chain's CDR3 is CASRQGPGSIRTPLHF. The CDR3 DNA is TGCGCCAGCAGACAGGGTCCTGGGAGTATAAGGACACCCCTCCACTTT.

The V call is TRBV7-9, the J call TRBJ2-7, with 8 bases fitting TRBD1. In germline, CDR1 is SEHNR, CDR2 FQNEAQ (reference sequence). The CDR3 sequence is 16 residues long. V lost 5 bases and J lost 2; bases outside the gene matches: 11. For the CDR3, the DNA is TGTGCCAGCAGCGGGCCAAGGGACAGGCTTCCCTACGAGCAGTACTTC. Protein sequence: CASSGPRDRLPYEQYF.

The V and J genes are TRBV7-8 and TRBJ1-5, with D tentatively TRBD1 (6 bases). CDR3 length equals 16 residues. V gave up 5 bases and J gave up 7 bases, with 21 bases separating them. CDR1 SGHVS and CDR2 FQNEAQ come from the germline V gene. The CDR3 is CASSGRVYRALQPQHF. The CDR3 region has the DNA TGTGCCAGCAGCGGGCGGGTCTACAGGGCACTGCAGCCCCAGCATTTT. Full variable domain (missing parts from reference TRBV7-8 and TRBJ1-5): GAGVSQSPRYKVAKRGQDVALRCDPISGHVSLFWYQQALGQGPEFLTYFQNEAQLDKSGLPSDRFFAERPEGSVSTLKIQRTQQEDSAVYLCASSGRVYRALQPQHFGDGTRLSIL.

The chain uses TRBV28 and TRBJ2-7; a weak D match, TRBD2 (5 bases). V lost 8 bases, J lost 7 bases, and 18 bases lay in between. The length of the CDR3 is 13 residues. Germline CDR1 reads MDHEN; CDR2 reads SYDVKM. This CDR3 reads CASRRHGEREQYF. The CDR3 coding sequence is TGTGCCAGCCGCCGCCATGGGGAGAGGGAGCAGTACTTC.

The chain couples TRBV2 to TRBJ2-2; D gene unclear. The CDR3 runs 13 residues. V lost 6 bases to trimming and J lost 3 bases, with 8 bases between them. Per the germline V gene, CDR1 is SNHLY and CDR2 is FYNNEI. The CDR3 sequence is CASSLGHTGELFF. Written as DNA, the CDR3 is TGTGCCAGCAGCCTAGGCCACACCGGGGAGCTGTTTTTT.

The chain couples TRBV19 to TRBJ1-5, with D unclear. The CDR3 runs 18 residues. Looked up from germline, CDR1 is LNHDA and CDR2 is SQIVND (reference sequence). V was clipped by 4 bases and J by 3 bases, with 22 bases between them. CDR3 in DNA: TGTGCCAGTAGTACCGATCCGGCTGTGACGGGGTTCAATCAGCCCCAGCATTTT. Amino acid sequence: CASSTDPAVTGFNQPQHF.

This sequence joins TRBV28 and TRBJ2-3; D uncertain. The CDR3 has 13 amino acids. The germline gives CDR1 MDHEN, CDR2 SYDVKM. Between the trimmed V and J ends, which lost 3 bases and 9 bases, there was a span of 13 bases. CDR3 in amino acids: CASSLPAARTQYF. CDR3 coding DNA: TGTGCCAGCAGTTTGCCGGCAGCGCGCACGCAGTATTTT.

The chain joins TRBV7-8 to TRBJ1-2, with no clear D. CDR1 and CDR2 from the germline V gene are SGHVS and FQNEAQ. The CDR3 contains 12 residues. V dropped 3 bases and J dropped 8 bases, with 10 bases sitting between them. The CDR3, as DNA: TGTGCCAGCAGCTTCAGGCTCTGGGGCTACACCTTC. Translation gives CASSFRLWGYTF.

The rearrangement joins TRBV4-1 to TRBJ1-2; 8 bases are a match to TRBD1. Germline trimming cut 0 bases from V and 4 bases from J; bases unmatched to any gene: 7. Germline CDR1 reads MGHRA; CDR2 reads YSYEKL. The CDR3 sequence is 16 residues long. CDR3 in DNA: TGCGCCAGCAGCCAAGAGACAGGGGCACCCTTCTATGGCTACACCTTC. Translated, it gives CASSQETGAPFYGYTF.

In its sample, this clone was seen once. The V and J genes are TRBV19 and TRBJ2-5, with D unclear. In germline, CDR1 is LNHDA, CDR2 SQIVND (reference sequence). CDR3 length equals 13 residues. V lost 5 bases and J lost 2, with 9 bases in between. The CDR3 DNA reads TGTGCCAGTAGTCAGGCCCAGCAAGAGACCCAGTACTTC. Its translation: CASSQAQQETQYF.

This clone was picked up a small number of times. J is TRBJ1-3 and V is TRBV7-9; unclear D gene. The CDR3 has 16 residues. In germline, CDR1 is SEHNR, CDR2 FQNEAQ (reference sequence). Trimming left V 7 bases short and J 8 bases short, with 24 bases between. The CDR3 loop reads CASNPLPGSTRDTIYF. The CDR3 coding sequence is TGTGCCAGCAACCCATTGCCGGGATCCACAAGGGACACCATATATTTT.

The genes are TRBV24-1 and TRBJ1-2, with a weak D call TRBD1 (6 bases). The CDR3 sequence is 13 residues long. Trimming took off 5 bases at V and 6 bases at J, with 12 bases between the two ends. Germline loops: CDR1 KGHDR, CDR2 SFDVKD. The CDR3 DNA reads TGTGCCACCAGTGGAACCAGGGGAAATGGCTACACCTTC. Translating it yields CATSGTRGNGYTF.

CDR3 sequence: CASSLLGGGPQHF. The CDR3 nucleotides are TGTGCCAGCAGTTTACTTGGAGGAGGGCCCCAGCATTTT. This chain joins TRBV27 and TRBJ1-5; D gene uncertain. CDR1 is MNHEY, CDR2 SMNVEV, per germline (reference sequence). V lost 2 bases and J 9 bases, leaving 11 bases between the germline ends. This CDR3 spans 13 amino acids.

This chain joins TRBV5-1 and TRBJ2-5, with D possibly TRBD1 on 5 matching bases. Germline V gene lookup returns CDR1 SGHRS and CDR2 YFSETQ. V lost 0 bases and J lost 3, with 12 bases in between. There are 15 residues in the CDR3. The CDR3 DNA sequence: TGCGCCAGCAGCTTGGTTTGGCAGGGCGAAGAGACCCAGTACTTC. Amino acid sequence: CASSLVWQGEETQYF.

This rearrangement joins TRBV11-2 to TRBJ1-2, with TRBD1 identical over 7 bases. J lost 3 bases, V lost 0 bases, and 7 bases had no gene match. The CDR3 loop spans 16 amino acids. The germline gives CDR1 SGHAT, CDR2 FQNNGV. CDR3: CASSLDRADRDYGYTF. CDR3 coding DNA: TGTGCCAGCAGCTTAGATAGGGCTGACAGGGACTATGGCTACACCTTC.

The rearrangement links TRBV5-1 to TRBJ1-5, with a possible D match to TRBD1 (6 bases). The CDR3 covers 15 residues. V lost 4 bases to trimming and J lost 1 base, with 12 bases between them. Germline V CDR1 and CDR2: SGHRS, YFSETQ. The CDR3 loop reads CASSRTGLSNQPQHF. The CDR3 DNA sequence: TGCGCCAGCAGCCGAACAGGGTTGAGCAATCAGCCCCAGCATTTT.

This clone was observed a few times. As DNA, the CDR3 is TGTGCCACCAGCAAACCGGGACAGGGCATTGCCGAGCAGTACTTC. It codes for CATSKPGQGIAEQYF. The chain couples TRBV15 to TRBJ2-7; the match to TRBD1 covers 9 bases. Germline V gene data show CDR1 as LNHNV and CDR2 as YYDKDF (reference sequence). The V segment lost 4 bases and the J segment 6 bases; nucleotides outside the gene matches: 10. This CDR3 region has 15 residues.

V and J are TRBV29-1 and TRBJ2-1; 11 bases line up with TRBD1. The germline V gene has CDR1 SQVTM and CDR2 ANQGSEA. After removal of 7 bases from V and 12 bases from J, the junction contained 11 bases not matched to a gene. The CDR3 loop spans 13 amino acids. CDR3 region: CSALRDRGGPQFF. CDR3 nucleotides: TGCAGCGCACTCCGGGACAGGGGGGGACCGCAGTTCTTC.

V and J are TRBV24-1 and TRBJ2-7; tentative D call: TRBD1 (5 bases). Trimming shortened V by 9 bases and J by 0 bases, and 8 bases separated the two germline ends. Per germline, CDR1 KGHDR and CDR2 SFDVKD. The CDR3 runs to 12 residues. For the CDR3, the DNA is TGTGCCACCGGCCAGGGCTCCTACGAGCAGTACTTC. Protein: CATGQGSYEQYF.

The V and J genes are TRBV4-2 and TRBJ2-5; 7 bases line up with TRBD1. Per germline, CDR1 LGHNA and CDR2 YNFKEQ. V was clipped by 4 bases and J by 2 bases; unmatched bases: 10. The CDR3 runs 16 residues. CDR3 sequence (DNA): TGTGCCAGCAGCCCGGGGAAGGGGGCGAGGCAAGAGACCCAGTACTTC. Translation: CASSPGKGARQETQYF.

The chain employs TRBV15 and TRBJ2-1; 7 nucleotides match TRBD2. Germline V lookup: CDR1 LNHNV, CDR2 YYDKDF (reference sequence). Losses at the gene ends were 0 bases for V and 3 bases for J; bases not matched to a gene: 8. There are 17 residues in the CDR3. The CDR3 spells CATSRDRGAGIYNEQFF. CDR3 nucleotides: TGTGCCACCAGCAGAGATCGGGGAGCGGGGATCTACAATGAGCAGTTCTTC.

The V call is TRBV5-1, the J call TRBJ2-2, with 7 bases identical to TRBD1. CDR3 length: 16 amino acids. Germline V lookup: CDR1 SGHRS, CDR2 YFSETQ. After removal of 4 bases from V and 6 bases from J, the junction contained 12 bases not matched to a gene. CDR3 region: CASSIRQGISSGELFF. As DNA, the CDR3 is TGCGCCAGCAGCATCAGACAGGGTATTTCTTCCGGGGAGCTGTTTTTT.

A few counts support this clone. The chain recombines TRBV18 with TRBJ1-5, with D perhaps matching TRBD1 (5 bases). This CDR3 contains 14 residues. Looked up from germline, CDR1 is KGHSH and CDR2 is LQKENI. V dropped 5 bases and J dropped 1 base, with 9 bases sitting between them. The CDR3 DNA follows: TGTGCCAGCTCAAATCAGGGCAGCAATCAGCCCCAGCATTTT. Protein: CASSNQGSNQPQHF. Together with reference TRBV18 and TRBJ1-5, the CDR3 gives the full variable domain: NAGVMQNPRHLVRRRGQEARLRCSPMKGHSHVYWYRQLPEEGLKFMVYLQKENIIDESGMPKERFSAEFPKEGPSILRIQQVVRGDSAAYFCASSNQGSNQPQHFGDGTRLSIL.

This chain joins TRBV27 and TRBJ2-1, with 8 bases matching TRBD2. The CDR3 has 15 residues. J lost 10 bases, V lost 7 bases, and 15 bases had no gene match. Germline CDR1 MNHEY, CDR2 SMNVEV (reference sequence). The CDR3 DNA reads TGTGCCAGCAACAAAGGGGAGCGGGAGAGGGCAGAGCAGTTCTTC. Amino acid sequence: CASNKGERERAEQFF.

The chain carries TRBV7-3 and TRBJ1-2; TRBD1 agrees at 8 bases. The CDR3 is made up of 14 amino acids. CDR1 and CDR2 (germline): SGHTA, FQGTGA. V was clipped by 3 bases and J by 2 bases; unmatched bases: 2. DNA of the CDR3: TGTGCCAGCAGCTTGGGACAGGACAACTATGGCTACACCTTC. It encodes CASSLGQDNYGYTF.